Shown below are 32 T cell receptor beta chains from a single sample sequenced in a study of shared clonotypes between healthy human individuals. Libraries were prepared by immunoSEQ multiplex PCR; TCRdb keeps only in-frame clonotypes and omits some of them. The top ten clones hold roughly 0.4% of a sample with some 1,600,000 clones, about 98% of them seen once. The sequenced material came from naive CD4+ T cells sorted from blood. Subset given: CD45RA+ positively selected. The receptor set was obtained from a man aged 25 to 40 in good health.

This rearrangement joins TRBV28 to TRBJ2-4; TRBD2 matches 7 bases. Germline CDR1 reads MDHEN; CDR2 reads SYDVKM. The CDR3 has 15 residues. With 3 bases clipped from V and 0 bases from J, the junction kept 2 bases outside the gene matches. The CDR3: CASSFLAGAKNIQYF. The CDR3 nucleotides are TGTGCCAGCAGTTTCTTAGCGGGAGCCAAAAACATTCAGTACTTC.

The chain employs TRBV28 and TRBJ2-3; D is uncertain. V lost 1 base and J lost 0, with 5 bases in between. The CDR3 is 14 amino acids. The germline gives CDR1 MDHEN, CDR2 SYDVKM. CDR3: CASSLYTSTDTQYF. DNA for the CDR3: TGTGCCAGCAGTTTATATACTAGCACAGATACGCAGTATTTT.

The gene calls are TRBV6-5 and TRBJ2-7; D remains ambiguous. CDR1 and CDR2 from the germline V gene are MNHEY and SVGAGI. The CDR3 totals 15 residues. V was clipped by 0 bases and J by 0 bases, with 9 bases between them. CDR3 in amino acids: CASSYSRIYSYEQYF. The DNA for the CDR3 is TGTGCCAGCAGTTACTCGCGTATTTACTCCTACGAGCAGTACTTC.

The J gene is TRBJ1-1, the V gene TRBV10-1; no definite D call. V was trimmed by 5 bases and J by 11 bases, leaving 18 bases between them. Germline lookup yields CDR1 WNHNN and CDR2 SYGVQD (reference sequence). The CDR3 length is 13 residues. This CDR3 is CASSSWGSGGAFF. The CDR3 DNA reads as TGCGCCAGCAGTTCCTGGGGAAGCGGTGGCGCTTTCTTT.

The CDR3: CASSFPGTGENEQFF. The CDR3 DNA follows: TGTGCCAGCAGTTTCCCCGGGACAGGGGAGAATGAGCAGTTCTTC. The genes are TRBV6-6 and TRBJ2-1; 10 bases match TRBD1. Germline values: CDR1 MNHNY, CDR2 SVGAGI (reference sequence). This CDR3 has 15 residues. Germline trimming cut 4 bases from V and 7 bases from J; bases unmatched to any gene: 7.

The genes are TRBV2 and TRBJ1-5, with D perhaps TRBD1 (5 bases). CDR1 and CDR2 from the germline V gene are SNHLY and FYNNEI. There are 14 residues in the CDR3. V lost 6 bases and J 0 bases, leaving 9 bases between the germline ends. Here the CDR3 DNA reads TGTGCCAGCAGCTATGACAGTAGCAATCAGCCCCAGCATTTT. It encodes CASSYDSSNQPQHF.

On this clone itself: At the DNA level, this CDR3 is encoded by other sequences in the same sample as well. The chain is built from TRBV5-6 and TRBJ1-5, with D perhaps matching TRBD1 (6 bases). Trimming pared 4 bases from V and 2 bases from J, leaving 10 bases between. The CDR3 has 14 amino acids. Germline V gene sequence: CDR1 SGHDT, CDR2 YYEEEE. CDR3 DNA: TGTGCCAGCAGCCGGTCAGGGGGCAATCAGCCCCAGCATTTT. The encoded protein is CASSRSGGNQPQHF.

The chain is built from TRBV5-1 and TRBJ1-5; 7 nucleotides match TRBD1. Germline CDR1 SGHRS, CDR2 YFSETQ. Trimming took 2 bases from V and 2 from J; bases not matched to a gene: 4. This CDR3 is 15 amino acids long. The CDR3: CASSFGTDRNQPQHF. CDR3 nucleotides: TGCGCCAGCAGCTTTGGGACAGATCGCAATCAGCCCCAGCATTTT.

Turning to this clone: Different DNA sequences within this sample yield the same CDR3. The chain uses TRBV9 and TRBJ2-1; 9 bases fit TRBD2. Germline trimming cut 0 bases from V and 3 bases from J; bases unmatched to any gene: 4. The CDR3 consists of 16 residues. The germline V gene has CDR1 SGDLS and CDR2 YYNGEE. CDR3 coding DNA: TGTGCCAGCAGCGTAGAGGGACTAGCAGGCTACAATGAGCAGTTCTTC. Translated, it gives CASSVEGLAGYNEQFF.

This chain uses TRBV28 with TRBJ2-1, with a possible D match to TRBD1 (5 bases). V gave up 5 bases and J gave up 8 bases, with 19 bases separating them. CDR3 length: 15 amino acids. Germline V gives CDR1 MDHEN, CDR2 SYDVKM. As DNA, the CDR3 is TGTGCCAGCAGTCCCCACTCTGGGCAGGGCCATGAGCAGTTCTTC. Translation: CASSPHSGQGHEQFF.

V and J are TRBV5-1 and TRBJ2-2; a weak D match, TRBD2 (6 bases). The CDR3 length is 18 residues. CDR1 SGHRS and CDR2 YFSETQ come from the germline V gene. Trimming removed 0 bases at V and 8 bases at J, with 23 bases between. CDR3 loop: CASSLGQFGETRLGELFF. DNA for the CDR3: TGCGCCAGCAGCTTGGGTCAGTTCGGAGAGACTAGATTGGGGGAGCTGTTTTTT.

V usage is TRBV5-6 and J usage is TRBJ2-5; 9 nucleotides align to TRBD2. Germline CDR1 SGHDT, CDR2 YYEEEE. V lost 3 bases and J lost 5; bases outside the gene matches: 8. The CDR3 consists of 15 residues. The CDR3 loop is CASSYGSGSFETQYF. CDR3 DNA: TGTGCCAGCAGCTATGGTAGCGGGAGTTTTGAGACCCAGTACTTC. Drawing the rest from reference TRBV5-6 and TRBJ2-5, the complete variable domain is DAGVTQSPTHLIKTRGQQVTLRCSPKSGHDTVSWYQQALGQGPQFIFQYYEEEERQRGNFPDRFSGHQFPNYSSELNVNALLLGDSALYLCASSYGSGSFETQYFGPGTRLLVL.

The chain employs TRBV6-1 and TRBJ2-2; D uncertain. This CDR3 region has 14 residues. Per germline, CDR1 MNHNS and CDR2 SASEGT. V was cut by 2 bases and J by 1 base, with 5 bases left in between. The CDR3 reads CASSELLNTGELFF. DNA for the CDR3: TGTGCCAGCAGTGAACTCCTGAACACCGGGGAGCTGTTTTTT.

The chain uses TRBV14 and TRBJ2-7; no clear D gene. The CDR3 is 12 amino acids. In germline, CDR1 is SGHDN, CDR2 FVKESK. The V end lost 4 bases, the J end lost 2 bases, and 6 bases lay between the germline ends. The CDR3, as DNA: TGTGCCAGCAGCCGGTCGACCTACGAGCAGTACTTC. Protein product: CASSRSTYEQYF.

V gene TRBV5-5 combines with J gene TRBJ1-3, with D maybe TRBD1 (6 bases). From germline, CDR1 is SGHKS and CDR2 YYEKEE (reference sequence). Trimming removed 1 base at V and 0 bases at J, with 8 bases between. The CDR3 loop spans 15 amino acids. The CDR3 spells CASSLTGSSGNTIYF. The CDR3 DNA follows: TGTGCCAGCAGCTTGACAGGGAGCTCTGGAAACACCATATATTTT.

This sequence joins TRBV7-9 and TRBJ2-3; possibly TRBD1 for D (6 bases). The CDR3 sequence is 15 residues long. The ends were cut back, 1 base at V and 2 bases at J, with 10 bases in the middle. The germline CDR1 and CDR2 sequences are SEHNR and FQNEAQ (reference sequence). DNA for the CDR3: TGTGCCAGCAGCTTAGAGGGGGAAGCCACAGATACGCAGTATTTT. Translated: CASSLEGEATDTQYF.

The gene calls are TRBV28 and TRBJ2-5, with D maybe TRBD1 (6 bases). In germline, CDR1 is MDHEN, CDR2 SYDVKM. Trimming took 5 bases from V and 5 from J, leaving 9 bases between them. The CDR3 totals 12 residues. Written as DNA, the CDR3 is TGTGCCAGCAGTAGGACAGTTGAGACCCAGTACTTC. Translated, it gives CASSRTVETQYF.

This clone is a singleton in its sample. The chain couples TRBV2 to TRBJ2-1; 10 bases match TRBD1. The CDR3 extends over 14 amino acids. Germline V gene data show CDR1 as SNHLY and CDR2 as FYNNEI. The V and J ends lost 5 bases and 4 bases, in that order; junction bases with no gene match: 2. The DNA of the CDR3 is TGTGCCAGCAGTCGACAGGGGGCATACAATGAGCAGTTCTTC. Encoded protein: CASSRQGAYNEQFF. Complete variable domain (other parts from reference TRBV2 and TRBJ2-1): EPEVTQTPSHQVTQMGQEVILRCVPISNHLYFYWYRQILGQKVEFLVSFYNNEISEKSEIFDDQFSVERPDGSNFTLKIRSTKLEDSAMYFCASSRQGAYNEQFFGPGTRLTVL.

As to this clone: Distinct nucleotide sequences in the sample also encode this CDR3. The chain recombines TRBV18 with TRBJ2-7, with TRBD1 matching 9 bases. The ends lost 3 bases at V and 2 bases at J; junction bases unmatched: 5. The CDR3 spans 15 residues. Germline V gives CDR1 KGHSH, CDR2 LQKENI. The CDR3 region is CASSPSGTGTYEQYF. CDR3 DNA sequence: TGTGCCAGCTCACCCTCCGGGACAGGGACCTACGAGCAGTACTTC.

The chain combines TRBV7-5 with TRBJ2-7; the listed D gene, TRBD1, was not tested against the DNA. TRBV7-5 is recorded as a pseudogene. The CDR3 runs to 15 residues. The CDR3 region has the DNA TGTGCCAGAAACAAACGACAGTCCCCCAGGAGACAGCAGTACTTC. Translation gives CARNKRQSPRRQQYF.

The CDR3 loop is CASSEVPSGTKKGTGELFF. In DNA form, the CDR3 reads TGTGCCAGCAGTGAAGTCCCTAGCGGGACTAAAAAGGGGACCGGGGAGCTGTTTTTT. The chain couples TRBV2 to TRBJ2-2; the match to TRBD2 covers 9 bases. The V gene's germline CDR1 is SNHLY and CDR2 FYNNEI. The junction had 14 bases not matched to a gene; V was cut back by 1 base and J by 5 bases. This CDR3 is 19 amino acids long.

The chain is built from TRBV5-1 and TRBJ2-5; 11 bases fit TRBD2. With V trimmed by 4 bases and J by 5 bases, 13 bases remained unmatched. Germline-derived CDR1 and CDR2 are SGHRS and YFSETQ. The CDR3 sequence is 17 residues long. In DNA, the CDR3 is TGCGCCAGCAGCAAAAAGGCGGGACTAGCGGACAGGGAGACCCAGTACTTC. Its protein is CASSKKAGLADRETQYF.

Regarding this clone: This specimen includes other DNA sequences encoding the same CDR3. The rearrangement joins TRBV5-1 to TRBJ2-3; 9 bases agree with TRBD2. The trim removed 1 base at V and 4 bases at J, leaving 4 bases unmatched. Germline CDR1 is SGHRS and CDR2 is YFSETQ. CDR3 size: 15 residues. Here the CDR3 DNA reads TGCGCCAGCAGCTTGTTTCTAGCGGGATCAGATACGCAGTATTTT. Protein product: CASSLFLAGSDTQYF.

V gene TRBV5-1 combines with J gene TRBJ2-2; D might be TRBD2 (5 bases). CDR1 is SGHRS and CDR2 is YFSETQ in the germline V gene. Trimming cost V 4 bases and J 6 bases, with 19 bases left between them. The CDR3 consists of 16 residues. In DNA, the CDR3 is TGCGCCAGCAGCCCCGGGGTCGAACCCTCCCCCGGGGAGCTGTTTTTT. It encodes CASSPGVEPSPGELFF.

This clone appeared once. The rearrangement links TRBV6-1 to TRBJ2-1; 9 bases match TRBD2. With V trimmed by 6 bases and J by 9 bases, 9 bases remained unmatched. From germline, CDR1 is MNHNS and CDR2 SASEGT. CDR3 length equals 14 residues. This CDR3 reads CASRVGGRVVEQFF. In DNA form, the CDR3 reads TGTGCCAGCAGAGTGGGCGGGAGGGTGGTTGAGCAGTTCTTC.

The gene calls are TRBV5-1 and TRBJ2-5, with a weak D call TRBD2 (6 bases). V was cut by 3 bases and J by 4 bases, with 13 bases left in between. The CDR3 consists of 14 residues. Germline V gives CDR1 SGHRS, CDR2 YFSETQ. CDR3 loop: CASSSDGGVETQYF. CDR3 coding DNA: TGCGCCAGCAGCTCCGACGGAGGGGTAGAGACCCAGTACTTC.

The V call is TRBV27, the J call TRBJ2-7, with 10 bases fitting TRBD2. J was trimmed by 3 bases and V by 2 bases; bases with no gene match: 4. Germline loops: CDR1 MNHEY, CDR2 SMNVEV (reference sequence). This CDR3 spans 15 amino acids. In DNA, the CDR3 is TGTGCCAGCAGTTTAACCGCTAGCGGGAGCTACGAGCAGTACTTC. This gives the protein CASSLTASGSYEQYF.

The chain links TRBV18 to TRBJ1-5; D is unclear. This CDR3 has 14 amino acids. Germline V gene sequence: CDR1 KGHSH, CDR2 LQKENI. Between the trimmed V and J ends, which lost 8 bases and 2 bases, there was a span of 13 bases. This CDR3 reads CASAQSLGNQPQHF. CDR3 nucleotides: TGTGCCAGCGCGCAGAGTTTGGGCAATCAGCCCCAGCATTTT. The entire variable domain, with the rest obtained from reference TRBV18 and TRBJ1-5, is as follows: NAGVMQNPRHLVRRRGQEARLRCSPMKGHSHVYWYRQLPEEGLKFMVYLQKENIIDESGMPKERFSAEFPKEGPSILRIQQVVRGDSAAYFCASAQSLGNQPQHFGDGTRLSIL.

The chain joins TRBV29-1 to TRBJ2-6; D unresolved. Trimming stripped 4 bases from V and 0 bases from J, with 10 bases between. CDR1 and CDR2 from the germline V gene are SQVTM and ANQGSEA. CDR3 length: 15 amino acids. The CDR3 DNA sequence: TGCAGCGTTGCCATCTCATTCTCTGGGGCCAACGTCCTGACTTTC. This sequence encodes CSVAISFSGANVLTF. Complete variable domain (other parts from reference TRBV29-1 and TRBJ2-6): SAVISQKPSRDICQRGTSLTIQCQVDSQVTMMFWYRQQPGQSLTLIATANQGSEATYESGFVIDKFPISRPNLTFSTLTVSNMSPEDSSIYLCSVAISFSGANVLTFGAGSRLTVL.

This chain uses TRBV28 with TRBJ1-2; tentative D call: TRBD1 (5 bases). This CDR3 comprises 17 residues. CDR1 MDHEN and CDR2 SYDVKM come from the germline V gene. The V end lost 1 base, the J end lost 4 bases, and 19 bases lay between the germline ends. CDR3 nucleotide sequence: TGTGCCAGCAGTTTATACCAGGGACCCGGGCTGTTCTATGGCTACACCTTC. Translating it yields CASSLYQGPGLFYGYTF.

This chain links TRBV10-2 with TRBJ2-7, with 8 bases fitting TRBD2. The CDR3 is made up of 12 amino acids. V lost 7 bases to trimming and J lost 6 bases; unmatched junction nucleotides: 5. Germline values: CDR1 WSHSY, CDR2 SAAADI. CDR3 amino acids: CASKLAASEQYF. CDR3 in DNA: TGCGCCAGCAAACTAGCGGCGAGCGAGCAGTACTTC.

This sequence joins TRBV27 and TRBJ2-5; 8 nucleotides match TRBD2. Germline V gene lookup returns CDR1 MNHEY and CDR2 SMNVEV (reference sequence). The CDR3 loop spans 16 amino acids. J gave up 6 bases and V 4 bases, and 13 bases lay outside the gene matches. As DNA, the CDR3 is TGTGCCAGCAGTTCTCGACAGAGCGGGAGCGGGAAGACCCAGTACTTC. Its translation is CASSSRQSGSGKTQYF.